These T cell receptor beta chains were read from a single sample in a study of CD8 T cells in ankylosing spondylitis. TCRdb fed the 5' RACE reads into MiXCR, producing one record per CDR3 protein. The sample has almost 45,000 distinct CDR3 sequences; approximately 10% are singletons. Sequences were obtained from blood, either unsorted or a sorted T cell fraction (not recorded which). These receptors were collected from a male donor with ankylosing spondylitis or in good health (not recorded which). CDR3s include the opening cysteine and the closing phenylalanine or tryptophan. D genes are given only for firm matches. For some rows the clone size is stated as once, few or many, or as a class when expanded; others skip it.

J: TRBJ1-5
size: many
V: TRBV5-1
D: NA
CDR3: CASSSDVNQPQHF
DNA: TGCGCCAGCAGCTCCGACGTTAATCAGCCCCAGCATTTT

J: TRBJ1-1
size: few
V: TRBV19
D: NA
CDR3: CASSLGRLNTEAFF
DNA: TGTGCCAGTAGTTTAGGACGGCTGAACACTGAAGCTTTCTTT

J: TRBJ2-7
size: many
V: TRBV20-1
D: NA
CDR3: CSASQSLYEQYF
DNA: TGCAGTGCTTCCCAGTCCCTCTACGAGCAGTACTTC

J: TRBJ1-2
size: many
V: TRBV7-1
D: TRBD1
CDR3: CASSLRPGQGDGYTF
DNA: TGTGCCAGCAGCCTCAGGCCGGGACAGGGAGACGGCTACACCTTC

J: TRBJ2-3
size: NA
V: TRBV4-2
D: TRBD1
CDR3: CASSQERGPTDTQYF
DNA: TGTGCCAGCAGCCAAGAAAGGGGGCCTACAGATACGCAGTATTTT

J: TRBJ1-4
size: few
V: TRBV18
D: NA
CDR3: CASSPPGLLNEKLFF
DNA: TGTGCCAGCTCACCACCGGGACTCTTAAATGAAAAACTGTTTTTT

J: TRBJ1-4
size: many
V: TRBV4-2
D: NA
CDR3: CASSLTRGDEKLFF
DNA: TGTGCCAGCAGCCTCACGCGGGGGGATGAAAAACTGTTTTTT

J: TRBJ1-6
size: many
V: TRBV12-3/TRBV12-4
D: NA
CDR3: CASSFGGDNSPLHF
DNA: TGTGCCAGCAGTTTCGGGGGGGATAATTCACCCCTCCACTTT

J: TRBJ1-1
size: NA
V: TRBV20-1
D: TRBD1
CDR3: CSATDREAEAFF
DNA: TGCAGTGCCACGGACAGGGAGGCTGAAGCTTTCTTT

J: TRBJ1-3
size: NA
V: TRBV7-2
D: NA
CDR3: CASSFQTGRGNTIYF
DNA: TGTGCCAGCAGCTTCCAGACAGGACGTGGAAACACCATATATTTT

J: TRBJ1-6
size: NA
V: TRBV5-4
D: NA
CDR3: CASSLNGGSVSALHF
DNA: TGTGCCAGCAGCTTGAACGGTGGATCCGTGTCGGCCCTCCACTTT

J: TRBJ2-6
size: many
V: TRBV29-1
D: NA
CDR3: CSVAQSGANVLTF
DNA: TGCAGCGTCGCCCAATCCGGGGCCAACGTCCTGACTTTC

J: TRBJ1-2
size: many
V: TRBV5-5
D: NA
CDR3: CASRGGRGNYGYTF
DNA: TGTGCCAGCCGTGGGGGCAGGGGTAACTATGGCTACACCTTC

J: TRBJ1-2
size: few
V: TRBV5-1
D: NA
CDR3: CASSLVLPPGENYGYTF
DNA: TGCGCCAGCAGCTTGGTTTTACCTCCGGGGGAAAACTATGGCTACACCTTC

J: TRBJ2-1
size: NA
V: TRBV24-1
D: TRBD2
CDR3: CATSDFLGTSGGAVVRNEQFF
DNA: TGTGCCACCAGTGATTTCCTTGGGACTAGCGGGGGGGCAGTTGTACGTAATGAGCAGTTCTTC